The 10 T cell receptor beta chains below come from one sample, sequenced in a study of T-cell reconstitution after alpha-beta-depleted transplantation in children. Molecular barcoding with unique molecular identifiers was used for the TCRbeta library. MiXCR was run by TCRdb on the PCR reads, yielding one entry per CDR3 protein. The repertoire holds about 900,000 distinct CDR3 sequences, under 30% seen once, with over 25% in the top ten. The sequences come from PBMCs, mostly from graft donor cells, collected 360 days after TCRalphabeta/CD19-depleted stem cell transplant. The receptors shown here come from a boy younger than two who had a stem cell transplant for SCID, so the T cells may come from the graft donor.

This clonotype was recorded only once. CDR3 coding DNA: TGTGCCAGCAGCTTAGCCCGGACAGGGTTTATGGGAAACACCATATATTTT. Encoded protein: CASSLARTGFMGNTIYF. The V call is TRBV7-2, the J call TRBJ1-3, with 8 positions matching TRBD1. Germline V lookup: CDR1 SGHTA, CDR2 FQGNSA. The V and J ends lost 0 bases and 4 bases, in that order; junction bases with no gene match: 8. The CDR3 totals 17 residues.

This clonotype showed up just a few times. The rearrangement links TRBV6-4 to TRBJ2-3; the match to TRBD2 covers 9 bases. The ends lost 3 bases at V and 7 bases at J; junction bases unmatched: 8. The CDR3 has 15 amino acids. Germline V gene data show CDR1 as MRHNA and CDR2 as SNTAGT. CDR3: CASSEAGGAGNTQYF. In DNA, the CDR3 is TGTGCCAGCAGTGAAGCGGGGGGTGCCGGGAATACGCAGTATTTT.

The chain is built from TRBV20-1 and TRBJ2-1; perhaps TRBD2 as D (5 bases). This CDR3 region has 13 residues. The germline CDR1 and CDR2 sequences are DFQATT and SNEGSKA (reference sequence). V shed 2 bases and J shed 7 bases, with 12 bases lying between them. In nucleotides, the CDR3 is TGCAGTGCTAGAATCGGGGTGAAGAATGAGCAGTTCTTC. Translated, it gives CSARIGVKNEQFF.

This clonotype has more than one count but fewer than ten. CDR3 sequence (DNA): TGTGCCATCAGTGAAAGGCAGGACCAAGAGACCCAGTACTTC. Translating gives CAISERQDQETQYF. The V and J genes are TRBV10-3 and TRBJ2-5; D uncertain. The CDR3 contains 14 residues. CDR1 is ENHRY, CDR2 SYGVKD, per germline. Trimming removed 3 bases at V and 0 bases at J, with 8 bases between.

In this sample, this clonotype turned up a few times. The chain uses TRBV4-3 and TRBJ2-5; 9 bases match TRBD1. The CDR3 contains 16 residues. With V trimmed by 2 bases and J by 2 bases, 6 bases remained unmatched. The germline V gene encodes CDR1 LGHNA and CDR2 YSLEER. Written as DNA, the CDR3 is TGCGCCAGCAGCCAAACACAGGGGGCGAAACAAGAGACCCAGTACTTC. It codes for CASSQTQGAKQETQYF.

The CDR3 DNA reads TGCGCCAGCAGCGGACCTCTACCCAGCTCCTACAATGAGCAGTTCTTC. Protein sequence: CASSGPLPSSYNEQFF. The rearrangement uses TRBV5-1 and TRBJ2-1; no clear D. Trimming cost V 4 bases and J 0 bases, with 14 bases left between them. The CDR3 is 16 residues long. Germline V gene data show CDR1 as SGHRS and CDR2 as YFSETQ.

V and J are TRBV20-1 and TRBJ2-7; 7 nucleotides line up with TRBD1. Germline CDR1 DFQATT, CDR2 SNEGSKA (reference sequence). V shed 3 bases and J 4 bases; nucleotides not matched to a gene: 9. CDR3 length equals 14 residues. The CDR3 sequence: CSASPQGEIYEQYF. CDR3 coding DNA: TGCAGTGCTAGCCCGCAGGGGGAAATATACGAGCAGTACTTC.

This clonotype was picked up a small number of times. The chain is built from TRBV7-9 and TRBJ1-1, with 10 bases matching TRBD1. The junction had 8 bases not matched to a gene; V was cut back by 4 bases and J by 6 bases. The CDR3 loop spans 15 amino acids. Germline CDR1 reads SEHNR; CDR2 reads FQNEAQ (reference sequence). The CDR3 spells CASSSPGQGVPEAFF. CDR3 DNA sequence: TGTGCCAGCAGCTCTCCTGGACAGGGGGTCCCTGAAGCTTTCTTT.

The chain employs TRBV10-3 and TRBJ2-3; D may be TRBD1 or TRBD2 (5 bases each). The CDR3 spans 15 residues. Looked up from germline, CDR1 is ENHRY and CDR2 is SYGVKD. Trimming removed 6 bases from V and 2 bases from J, with 15 bases in between. The CDR3 reads CAISPGRGFTDTQYF. CDR3 coding DNA: TGTGCCATCAGCCCGGGACGCGGATTCACAGATACGCAGTATTTT.

V usage is TRBV5-1 and J usage is TRBJ2-7, with 7 nucleotides matching TRBD1. Trimming at V came to 0 bases and at J to 6 bases, leaving 9 bases not matched to a gene. CDR1 is SGHRS and CDR2 is YFSETQ in the germline V gene. The CDR3 runs 15 residues. DNA for the CDR3: TGCGCCAGCAGCTTGGCGCGGAACAGGGGTCTCGAGCAGTACTTC. Encoded protein: CASSLARNRGLEQYF.